The 21 T cell receptor beta chains given below trace back to one sample, sequenced in a study of cytomegalovirus exposure and HLA in healthy donors. Assay: immunoSEQ multiplex PCR; the TCRdb copy retains only in-frame clones and omits some. The repertoire holds about 250,000 clones, with less than 90% as singletons. The sequencing sample was made of PBMCs. The receptors derive from a man aged 18-30 years in good health and CMV-seropositive.

The J gene is TRBJ1-2, the V gene TRBV18; unclear D gene. Per germline, CDR1 KGHSH and CDR2 LQKENI. There are 13 residues in the CDR3. V lost 1 base to trimming and J lost 7 bases, with 10 bases between them. In nucleotides, the CDR3 is TGTGCCAGCTCACCACGTCCGGAGCGTGGCTACACCTTC. Its protein is CASSPRPERGYTF.

The genes are TRBV7-2 and TRBJ2-1; D possibly corresponds to TRBD1 (5 bases). Germline V lookup: CDR1 SGHTA, CDR2 FQGNSA. This CDR3 is 15 amino acids long. V lost 5 bases, J lost 1 base, and 12 bases lay in between. The CDR3 DNA reads TGTGCCAGCAGCCTCTTGCAGGGTTCCTACAATGAGCAGTTCTTC. Encoded protein: CASSLLQGSYNEQFF.

The chain is built from TRBV27 and TRBJ2-6; D perhaps matches TRBD2 (5 bases). Between the trimmed V and J ends, which lost 5 bases and 2 bases, there was a span of 16 bases. CDR3 length: 17 amino acids. The germline gives CDR1 MNHEY, CDR2 SMNVEV (reference sequence). The CDR3 protein is CASSPQQGRAGANVLTF. DNA of the CDR3: TGTGCCAGCAGTCCCCAGCAAGGGCGGGCTGGGGCCAACGTCCTGACTTTC.

In its sample, this clone was seen once. This chain links TRBV6-6 with TRBJ1-1; D possibly corresponds to TRBD1 (6 bases). CDR3 size: 15 residues. Germline CDR1 reads MNHNY; CDR2 reads SVGAGI (reference sequence). V lost 6 bases and J 1 base, leaving 15 bases between the germline ends. The DNA for the CDR3 is TGTGCCAGCAGGCAACAGGGAGGAACGAACACTGAAGCTTTCTTT. This codes for CASRQQGGTNTEAFF.

The V and J genes are TRBV4-1 and TRBJ2-3; D uncertain. Trimming stripped 1 base from V and 0 bases from J, with 11 bases between. The CDR3 extends over 16 amino acids. Per the germline V gene, CDR1 is MGHRA and CDR2 is YSYEKL. For the CDR3, the DNA is TGCGCCAGCAGCCAAGTTCCCGGGCACAGCACAGATACGCAGTATTTT. The encoded protein is CASSQVPGHSTDTQYF.

The chain combines TRBV15 with TRBJ2-7; tentative D call: TRBD1 (6 bases). There are 16 residues in the CDR3. CDR1 is LNHNV and CDR2 is YYDKDF in the germline V gene (reference sequence). V was pared by 0 bases and J by 6 bases, with 18 bases between. This CDR3 is CATSRDRAGENREQYF. The CDR3 DNA sequence: TGTGCCACCAGCAGAGATAGAGCAGGGGAGAATCGCGAGCAGTACTTC.

V and J are TRBV5-1 and TRBJ1-1, with D possibly matching TRBD1 (5 bases). Germline V CDR1 and CDR2: SGHRS, YFSETQ. The V end lost 0 bases, the J end lost 8 bases, and 14 bases lay between the germline ends. This CDR3 is 14 amino acids long. CDR3 loop: CASSLGAQGVEAFF. The CDR3 DNA sequence: TGCGCCAGCAGCTTGGGTGCTCAGGGTGTGGAAGCTTTCTTT.

The chain joins TRBV6-6 to TRBJ1-2; 7 bases fit TRBD1. Germline assignment: CDR1 MNHNY and CDR2 SVGAGI (reference sequence). Unmatched junction bases numbered 8, after V lost 4 bases and J lost 0 bases. The CDR3 is 16 residues long. In DNA, the CDR3 is TGTGCCAGCAGTTCCGGGACAGCAGAATCTAACTATGGCTACACCTTC. As protein: CASSSGTAESNYGYTF.

The chain has TRBV5-1 and TRBJ1-2, with 9 bases fitting TRBD1. Trimming cost V 4 bases and J 5 bases; bases outside gene matches: 6. The CDR3 is made up of 14 amino acids. Germline CDR1 is SGHRS and CDR2 is YFSETQ. The DNA of the CDR3 is TGCGCCAGCAGCGTCCGACAGGGGGAATATGGCTACACCTTC. This sequence encodes CASSVRQGEYGYTF.

The chain links TRBV11-1 to TRBJ2-3; TRBD1 agrees at 7 bases. The CDR3 is 16 residues long. Germline CDR1 reads SGHAT; CDR2 reads FQDESV (reference sequence). The V segment lost 4 bases and the J segment 1 base; nucleotides outside the gene matches: 8. This CDR3 reads CASSSIPGGRTDTQYF. The CDR3 DNA reads TGTGCCAGCAGCTCGATCCCAGGGGGTCGCACAGATACGCAGTATTTT. The full variable domain, its missing parts supplied by reference TRBV11-1 and TRBJ2-3, is EAEVAQSPRYKITEKSQAVAFWCDPISGHATLYWYRQILGQGPELLVQFQDESVVDDSQLPKDRFSAERLKGVDSTLKIQPAELGDSAMYLCASSSIPGGRTDTQYFGPGTRLTVL.

The chain joins TRBV5-4 to TRBJ2-7; D is unresolved. There are 14 residues in the CDR3. Trimming shortened V by 2 bases and J by 9 bases, and 18 bases separated the two germline ends. The germline CDR1 and CDR2 sequences are SGHNT and YYREEE (reference sequence). In DNA, the CDR3 is TGTGCCAGCAGCTTAAGAGGAAGCCCCTTGCGGCAGTACTTC. Protein: CASSLRGSPLRQYF.

The chain joins TRBV6-5 to TRBJ2-5; 8 bases align to TRBD2. Germline assignment: CDR1 MNHEY and CDR2 SVGAGI. Trimming removed 9 bases from V and 4 bases from J; junction bases left unmatched: 7. The CDR3 totals 13 residues. The CDR3 is CASKKAGVETQYF. The CDR3 region has the DNA TGTGCCAGTAAAAAAGCGGGAGTAGAGACCCAGTACTTC.

This chain connects TRBV9 to TRBJ1-2; 7 bases are shared with TRBD1. Trimming at V came to 3 bases and at J to 2 bases, leaving 7 bases not matched to a gene. The length of the CDR3 is 15 residues. The V gene's germline CDR1 is SGDLS and CDR2 YYNGEE. Written as DNA, the CDR3 is TGTGCCAGCAGCGGCGGGACAGTTGAAAACTATGGCTACACCTTC. This sequence encodes CASSGGTVENYGYTF. Complete variable domain (other parts from reference TRBV9 and TRBJ1-2): DSGVTQTPKHLITATGQRVTLRCSPRSGDLSVYWYQQSLDQGLQFLIQYYNGEERAKGNILERFSAQQFPDLHSELNLSSLELGDSALYFCASSGGTVENYGYTFGSGTRLTVV.

This sequence joins TRBV5-1 and TRBJ2-3, with D perhaps matching TRBD1 or TRBD2 (7 bases each). CDR1 and CDR2 (germline): SGHRS, YFSETQ. V was shortened by 6 bases and J by 1 base, with 12 bases between the two germline ends. This CDR3 contains 14 residues. CDR3 region: CASKPGGGTDTQYF. CDR3 bases: TGCGCCAGCAAACCAGGGGGGGGCACAGATACGCAGTATTTT.

This rearrangement joins TRBV14 to TRBJ2-7; the match to TRBD2 covers 11 bases. This CDR3 is 21 amino acids long. Germline assignment: CDR1 SGHDN and CDR2 FVKESK. Trimming took 2 bases from V and 2 from J; bases not matched to a gene: 20. CDR3 bases: TGTGCCAGCAGCCAATTAACTGGGACTAGCGGACCCCCCGAGGCAACCTACGAGCAGTACTTC. This gives the protein CASSQLTGTSGPPEATYEQYF.

This chain uses TRBV6-4 with TRBJ2-1; the match to TRBD1 covers 9 bases. Germline-derived CDR1 and CDR2 are MRHNA and SNTAGT. This CDR3 is built from 15 residues. V trimming: 3 bases; J trimming: 6 bases; junction bases outside the gene matches: 6. The CDR3 region has the DNA TGTGCCAGCAGTGAAACCGGGACAGGGTCCAATGAGCAGTTCTTC. It codes for CASSETGTGSNEQFF.

The J gene is TRBJ1-3, the V gene TRBV18, with a possible D match to TRBD1 (5 bases). The V and J ends lost 8 bases and 2 bases respectively, with 16 bases between them. The germline V gene has CDR1 KGHSH and CDR2 LQKENI. The CDR3 has 15 residues. For the CDR3, the DNA is TGTGCCAGCACCATGGGACCTGGGGCTGGAAACACCATATATTTT. Residues: CASTMGPGAGNTIYF.

This chain joins TRBV11-2 and TRBJ1-2; D unclear. Germline V lookup: CDR1 SGHAT, CDR2 FQNNGV. The V and J ends lost 2 bases and 7 bases respectively, with 14 bases between them. This CDR3 region has 14 residues. CDR3 residues: CASSLTIGNRGYTF. DNA of the CDR3: TGTGCCAGCAGCTTAACGATCGGTAACCGTGGCTACACCTTC. Together with reference TRBV11-2 and TRBJ1-2, the CDR3 gives the full variable domain: EAGVAQSPRYKIIEKRQSVAFWCNPISGHATLYWYQQILGQGPKLLIQFQNNGVVDDSQLPKDRFSAERLKGVDSTLKIQPAKLEDSAVYLCASSLTIGNRGYTFGSGTRLTVV.

The gene calls are TRBV15 and TRBJ1-2; no firm D call. Trimming took 1 base from V and 5 from J, leaving 14 bases between them. CDR1 is LNHNV, CDR2 YYDKDF, per germline (reference sequence). This CDR3 contains 15 residues. CDR3 bases: TGTGCCACCAGCAGAGTTAATAGTTGGCAATATGGCTACACCTTC. This encodes CATSRVNSWQYGYTF.

The chain couples TRBV6-6 to TRBJ2-5; D gene ambiguous. The germline V gene has CDR1 MNHNY and CDR2 SVGAGI (reference sequence). The CDR3 loop spans 14 amino acids. V dropped 6 bases and J dropped 1 base, with 12 bases sitting between them. The CDR3 bases are TGTGCCAGCAGCCCCGTCTCCGTCCAAGAGACCCAGTACTTC. Translated: CASSPVSVQETQYF.

The rearrangement uses TRBV4-1 and TRBJ2-7; D gene ambiguous. Germline V gives CDR1 MGHRA, CDR2 YSYEKL. This CDR3 spans 14 amino acids. Trimming cost V 4 bases and J 0 bases, with 10 bases left between them. The DNA of the CDR3 is TGCGCCAGCAGCCCAGAGGTCCACTCCTACGAGCAGTACTTC. The encoded protein is CASSPEVHSYEQYF.